This note documents a single TCR beta chain sequence. Combining a sample-barcoded 5' primer with a J-beta primer mix, a second PCR ran for 7 to 11 cycles. From the 5' RACE reads, TCRdb called clonotypes with MiXCR, one entry per CDR3 protein. The sample lists about 590,000 distinct CDR3 sequences; less than 35% were seen once. The record originates from a study of blood T cells in healthy people across ages. The germline V gene encodes CDR1 MGHDK and CDR2 SYGVNS. V lost 5 bases to trimming and J lost 6 bases, with 32 bases between them. The CDR3 consists of 20 residues. Sequencing used blood. The TCR was taken from an elderly woman in good health. The V call is TRBV25-1, the J call TRBJ2-1, with D unresolved. The CDR3 here is CASSLSEHRVISPPVNEQFF. DNA for the CDR3: TGTGCCAGCAGTTTATCGGAACATAGGGTTATAAGCCCACCGGTCAATGAGCAGTTCTTC.